Here is one T cell receptor (beta chain) with its context. This sample stems from a study of blood T cell repertoires in COVID-19. TCRdb's copy holds only in-frame clones and misses some; the assay was immunoSEQ multiplex PCR. The top ten clones hold 1.5% to 2% of a sample with some 200,000 clones, roughly nine tenths of them seen once. The CDR3 is made up of 18 amino acids. Germline-derived CDR1 and CDR2 are SGHNT and YENEEA. Unmatched junction bases numbered 16, after V lost 5 bases and J lost 6 bases. This clonotype originated in a man between 65 and 85 years old with acute or convalescent COVID-19. The V call is TRBV11-3, the J call TRBJ2-3; 11 nucleotides match TRBD2. The sequenced material came from peripheral blood. CDR3 nucleotide sequence: TGTGCCAGCAGCAGCAGACCGGGACTAGCGGAAGAAGGGGATACGCAGTATTTT. Translated, it gives CASSSRPGLAEEGDTQYF. The full variable domain, with the rest looked up from reference TRBV11-3 and TRBJ2-3, is EAGVVQSPRYKIIEKKQPVAFWCNPISGHNTLYWYLQNLGQGPELLIRYENEEAVDDSQLPKDRFSAERLKGVDSTLKIQPAELGDSAVYLCASSSRPGLAEEGDTQYFGPGTRLTVL.